This T cell receptor beta chain comes out of a study of Ad26.COV2.S vaccination and SARS-CoV-2 variants. The assay was immunoSEQ multiplex PCR, and TCRdb's table has in-frame clones only and misses some. Of about 440,000 clones listed, around 91% are singletons. Treatment here: around 19 received Ad26.COV2.S at low or high dose, single or two shots; 5 received placebo; per-sample allocation not given. Day 63 after the first injection of vaccine or placebo was the sampling time. With V trimmed by 6 bases and J by 4 bases, 6 bases remained unmatched. Germline V gives CDR1 MNHNY, CDR2 SVGAGI (reference sequence). The CDR3 spans 16 residues.

The sequence was obtained from a person aged 18-65 years who received the Ad26.COV2.S COVID-19 vaccine or a placebo. The chain is built from TRBV6-6 and TRBJ2-1; 13 nucleotides line up with TRBD2. Sequencing used peripheral blood, obtained in a trial of Ad26.COV2.S vaccine versus placebo. In nucleotides, the CDR3 is TGTGCCAGCAGAACTCGGACTAGCGGGAGTTACAATGAGCAGTTCTTC. It codes for CASRTRTSGSYNEQFF.